The rows below give T cell receptor beta chains drawn from one sample of a study of shared clonotypes between healthy human individuals. The protocol was immunoSEQ multiplex PCR, while the TCRdb copy is restricted to in-frame clones and leaves out a portion. Among about 2.2 million clones listed, around 93% were seen once. Sequenced: naive CD8+ T cells from PBMCs. These receptors came from a man aged 18 to 30 in good health. Some clones in this sample may be carry-over from other donors' samples. CDR3s include the opening cysteine and the closing phenylalanine or tryptophan. A D gene is named only where the DNA matches it firmly. Part of the rows lack a size; the others show once, few, many or a class for expanded clones.

abundance: .; d_gene: .; v_gene: TRBV15; j_gene: TRBJ2-1; CDR3nt: TGTGCCACCAGCAGAGTCCGTACCCATGAGCAGTTCTTC; CDR3aa: CATSRVRTHEQFF
abundance: .; d_gene: .; v_gene: TRBV9; j_gene: TRBJ1-2; CDR3nt: TGTGCCAGCAGCGAGCCGGGTGGCTACACCTTC; CDR3aa: CASSEPGGYTF
abundance: .; d_gene: .; v_gene: TRBV9; j_gene: TRBJ1-2; CDR3nt: TGTGCCAGCAGCGCATCGGCCGCCGTGGGCTACACCTTC; CDR3aa: CASSASAAVGYTF
abundance: .; d_gene: TRBD2; v_gene: TRBV28; j_gene: TRBJ2-3; CDR3nt: TGTGCCAGCACCCGGAATAGCGGGAGAGGGGGAGATACGCAGTATTTT; CDR3aa: CASTRNSGRGGDTQYF
abundance: .; d_gene: TRBD2; v_gene: TRBV28; j_gene: TRBJ2-3; CDR3nt: TGTGCCAGCAGTTTAGAGAGGGCTAGCGGGAGTGAGACAGATACGCAGTATTTT; CDR3aa: CASSLERASGSETDTQYF
abundance: .; d_gene: .; v_gene: TRBV6-5; j_gene: TRBJ2-3; CDR3nt: TGTGCCAGCGCCAGGGGAGATGATACGCAGTATTTT; CDR3aa: CASARGDDTQYF
abundance: .; d_gene: .; v_gene: TRBV5-6; j_gene: TRBJ2-7; CDR3nt: TGTGCCAGCAGTCAAGGACATATTCTCTCCTACGAGCAGTACTTC; CDR3aa: CASSQGHILSYEQYF
abundance: .; d_gene: .; v_gene: TRBV29-1; j_gene: TRBJ1-2; CDR3nt: TGCAGCGCCGTAGACGGGGCGGGTTATGGCTACACCTTC; CDR3aa: CSAVDGAGYGYTF
abundance: once; d_gene: .; v_gene: TRBV12-5; j_gene: TRBJ1-1; CDR3nt: TGTGCTAGTGGTTTGACAGGCGCTCCGAACACTGAAGCTTTCTTT; CDR3aa: CASGLTGAPNTEAFF
abundance: .; d_gene: .; v_gene: TRBV7-9; j_gene: TRBJ1-4; CDR3nt: TGTGCCAGCGGGGGGCAGCATAATGAAAAACTGTTTTTT; CDR3aa: CASGGQHNEKLFF
abundance: .; d_gene: .; v_gene: TRBV7-2; j_gene: TRBJ1-1; CDR3nt: TGTGCCACCGCCGGCGGAATGAACACTGAAGCTTTCTTT; CDR3aa: CATAGGMNTEAFF
abundance: .; d_gene: .; v_gene: TRBV11-3; j_gene: TRBJ2-2; CDR3nt: TGTGCCAGCAGCTCGGGTCCGAGGGTAGACACCGGGGAGCTGTTTTTT; CDR3aa: CASSSGPRVDTGELFF
abundance: once; d_gene: TRBD1; v_gene: TRBV19; j_gene: TRBJ2-7; CDR3nt: TGTGCCAGTAGTATAGATACAGGGGCCTACGAGCAGTACTTC; CDR3aa: CASSIDTGAYEQYF
abundance: .; d_gene: TRBD2; v_gene: TRBV4-1; j_gene: TRBJ2-3; CDR3nt: TGCGCCAGCAGCTCCGGACTAGCGGTAACAGGCACAGATACGCAGTATTTT; CDR3aa: CASSSGLAVTGTDTQYF
abundance: .; d_gene: .; v_gene: TRBV5-4; j_gene: TRBJ2-2; CDR3nt: TGTGCCAGCAGCTCGCCCGATGGTGTTAGCGGGAACACCGGGGAGCTGTTTTTT; CDR3aa: CASSSPDGVSGNTGELFF
abundance: .; d_gene: TRBD1; v_gene: TRBV18; j_gene: TRBJ2-7; CDR3nt: TGTGCCAGCTCACCGCCCCCGGGACAGGCCACCTACGAGCAGTACTTC; CDR3aa: CASSPPPGQATYEQYF
abundance: .; d_gene: TRBD1; v_gene: TRBV27; j_gene: TRBJ2-7; CDR3nt: TGTGCTAGCAGTTTAATAGGGGGCGGCAACTACGAGCAGTACTTC; CDR3aa: CASSLIGGGNYEQYF
abundance: .; d_gene: TRBD2; v_gene: TRBV29-1; j_gene: TRBJ2-1; CDR3nt: TGCAGCGTCAACCTCGGCGGGGGGTTATACAATGAGCAGTTCTTC; CDR3aa: CSVNLGGGLYNEQFF
abundance: .; d_gene: TRBD2; v_gene: TRBV7-8; j_gene: TRBJ2-3; CDR3nt: TGTGCCAGCAGCTTAGCGCTAGGGAGCGGGGCTAGCACAGATACGCAGTATTTT; CDR3aa: CASSLALGSGASTDTQYF
abundance: .; d_gene: TRBD2; v_gene: TRBV9; j_gene: TRBJ2-3; CDR3nt: TGTGCCAGCAGCGTAGCGGGAGGGGCGGCAGATACGCAGTATTTT; CDR3aa: CASSVAGGAADTQYF
abundance: .; d_gene: TRBD2; v_gene: TRBV4-1; j_gene: TRBJ2-7; CDR3nt: TGCGCCAGCAGCCTTCGACTAGCGGAGGTAGGGACCTACGAGCAGTACTTC; CDR3aa: CASSLRLAEVGTYEQYF
abundance: .; d_gene: TRBD1; v_gene: TRBV28; j_gene: TRBJ2-7; CDR3nt: TGTGCCAGCAGAGCCCTCTGGGACAGGGTTTCCTACGAGCAGTACTTC; CDR3aa: CASRALWDRVSYEQYF
abundance: .; d_gene: TRBD1; v_gene: TRBV27; j_gene: TRBJ2-7; CDR3nt: TGTGCCAGCAGTGTCGAGGACAGGTACTACGAGCAGTACTTC; CDR3aa: CASSVEDRYYEQYF
abundance: once; d_gene: .; v_gene: TRBV9; j_gene: TRBJ1-1; CDR3nt: TGTGCCAGCAGTTCCGTGGGGCGAACTGAAGCTTTCTTT; CDR3aa: CASSSVGRTEAFF
abundance: .; d_gene: TRBD1; v_gene: TRBV28; j_gene: TRBJ2-1; CDR3nt: TGTGCCAGCAGTTTGTCCGGGACAGGGTCCAATGAGCAGTTCTTC; CDR3aa: CASSLSGTGSNEQFF
abundance: .; d_gene: .; v_gene: TRBV20-1; j_gene: TRBJ2-7; CDR3nt: TGCAGTGCTAGAGCCCTTTACGAGCAGTACTTC; CDR3aa: CSARALYEQYF
abundance: .; d_gene: .; v_gene: TRBV5-4; j_gene: TRBJ1-2; CDR3nt: TGTGCCAGCAGCTTGGGGCTGGTAGGGGGAGCTAACTATGGCTACACCTTC; CDR3aa: CASSLGLVGGANYGYTF
abundance: .; d_gene: .; v_gene: TRBV28; j_gene: TRBJ2-6; CDR3nt: TGTGCCAGCAGCGAGACCCGCTACTCTGGGGCCAACGTCCTGACTTTC; CDR3aa: CASSETRYSGANVLTF
abundance: .; d_gene: .; v_gene: TRBV2; j_gene: TRBJ1-1; CDR3nt: TGTGCCACCCCTGGGGGGGTAAGTCGGAACACTGAAGCTTTCTTT; CDR3aa: CATPGGVSRNTEAFF
abundance: .; d_gene: .; v_gene: TRBV28; j_gene: TRBJ2-3; CDR3nt: TGTGCCAGCAGTCGGGGCGGGGATACGCAGTATTTT; CDR3aa: CASSRGGDTQYF
abundance: few; d_gene: .; v_gene: TRBV19; j_gene: TRBJ1-2; CDR3nt: TGTGCCAGTAGCTCAGACTTAAACTATGGCTACACCTTC; CDR3aa: CASSSDLNYGYTF
abundance: .; d_gene: .; v_gene: TRBV6-5; j_gene: TRBJ2-7; CDR3nt: TGTGCCAGCAGTTACGCGACTGAGCAGTACTTC; CDR3aa: CASSYATEQYF
abundance: .; d_gene: .; v_gene: TRBV6-4; j_gene: TRBJ2-3; CDR3nt: TGTGCCAGCAGTGAAAGTAGGACAGATACGCAGTATTTT; CDR3aa: CASSESRTDTQYF
abundance: .; d_gene: TRBD2; v_gene: TRBV30; j_gene: TRBJ2-7; CDR3nt: TGTGCCTGGAGTGTGAGCGGGAGTTACGAGCAGTACTTC; CDR3aa: CAWSVSGSYEQYF
abundance: .; d_gene: .; v_gene: TRBV27; j_gene: TRBJ2-2; CDR3nt: TGTGCCACCTCGACAGGCCCCGGGGAGCTGTTTTTT; CDR3aa: CATSTGPGELFF
abundance: .; d_gene: TRBD1; v_gene: TRBV7-8; j_gene: TRBJ1-5; CDR3nt: TGTGCCAGCAGCCTGCCGGGACAGAGTGTTCAGCCCCAGCATTTT; CDR3aa: CASSLPGQSVQPQHF
abundance: .; d_gene: TRBD1; v_gene: TRBV5-1; j_gene: TRBJ1-2; CDR3nt: TGCGCCAGCAAGATAGCGACAGGGGGAAGACAAGGCTACACCTTC; CDR3aa: CASKIATGGRQGYTF
abundance: .; d_gene: .; v_gene: TRBV19; j_gene: TRBJ2-1; CDR3nt: TGTGCCAGTAGTATTCAGGGATACAATGAGCAGTTCTTC; CDR3aa: CASSIQGYNEQFF
abundance: .; d_gene: TRBD1; v_gene: TRBV5-1; j_gene: TRBJ2-7; CDR3nt: TGCGCCAGCAGCTTCTCCGGGACAGGGAGCGGGGAGTACTTC; CDR3aa: CASSFSGTGSGEYF
abundance: .; d_gene: TRBD1; v_gene: TRBV27; j_gene: TRBJ1-1; CDR3nt: TGTGCCAGCAGTTTGCCTCCTGACAGGGTATTCGCTGAAGCTTTCTTT; CDR3aa: CASSLPPDRVFAEAFF
abundance: .; d_gene: TRBD2; v_gene: TRBV27; j_gene: TRBJ2-1; CDR3nt: TGTGCCAGCAGTTTGTGGGTAGCGGGCACTGAGCAGTTCTTC; CDR3aa: CASSLWVAGTEQFF
abundance: .; d_gene: TRBD1; v_gene: TRBV28; j_gene: TRBJ2-7; CDR3nt: TGTGCCAGCAGTCTCCGGGACAGGGGTTACGAGCAGTACTTC; CDR3aa: CASSLRDRGYEQYF
abundance: .; d_gene: TRBD2; v_gene: TRBV28; j_gene: TRBJ2-7; CDR3nt: TGTGCCACCATTCTGCACCTAGCGGGAGGACCGGTGGGCGAGCAGTACTTC; CDR3aa: CATILHLAGGPVGEQYF